This entry concerns a single T cell receptor (beta chain). One entry per CDR3 protein results from TCRdb running MiXCR on the 5' RACE reads. The sample lists some 1,700,000 distinct CDR3 sequences, more than 30% occurring once. This sample is drawn from a study of identical twins. V was clipped by 6 bases and J by 9 bases; unmatched bases: 16. This CDR3 comprises 17 residues. Per germline, CDR1 LNHDA and CDR2 SQIVND (reference sequence). This TCR came from a newborn girl in good health. This rearrangement joins TRBV19 to TRBJ1-6; 8 bases line up with TRBD1. The sample was cord blood. Written as DNA, the CDR3 is TGTGCCAGTAGCGAAACTCTGACAGGGGCCGGCGGTTCACCCCTCCACTTT. This codes for CASSETLTGAGGSPLHF. The entire variable domain, with the rest obtained from reference TRBV19 and TRBJ1-6, is as follows: DGGITQSPKYLFRKEGQNVTLSCEQNLNHDAMYWYRQDPGQGLRLIYYSQIVNDFQKGDIAEGYSVSREKKESFPLTVTSAQKNPTAFYLCASSETLTGAGGSPLHFGNGTRLTVT.